Listed here are 3 T cell receptor beta chains from one sample, sequenced in a study of T cells in Graves' hyperthyroidism and ophthalmopathy. Researchers took RNA transcripts and amplified the TCR beta CDR3 regions from them. Primed by the HTBI set, a first-round RT-PCR was run on the TCR CDR3. TCRdb analysed the multiplex PCR reads with MiXCR anew, one entry per CDR3 protein. The sample holds roughly 710,000 distinct CDR3 sequences; around a third are singletons and the top ten take around 29%. Sample: blood. The source is a middle-aged woman with Graves' hyperthyroidism.

This clonotype has ten or more counts. The chain is built from TRBV20-1 and TRBJ2-5, with D perhaps matching TRBD1 (6 bases). V lost 2 bases and J lost 5, with 9 bases in between. CDR3 size: 12 residues. Looked up from germline, CDR1 is DFQATT and CDR2 is SNEGSKA (reference sequence). The CDR3 DNA follows: TGCAGTGCTAGAACAGGGACGGAGACCCAGTACTTC. Amino acids: CSARTGTETQYF.

This clonotype has a handful of counts. The V call is TRBV20-1, the J call TRBJ2-5, with a tentative D call TRBD2 (5 bases). The germline gives CDR1 DFQATT, CDR2 SNEGSKA (reference sequence). CDR3 size: 11 residues. V lost 5 bases to trimming and J lost 5 bases, with 9 bases between them. The CDR3 bases are TGCAGTGCTTGGTGGAGGGAGACCCAGTACTTC. Amino acid sequence: CSAWWRETQYF.

The rearrangement joins TRBV7-2 to TRBJ2-5; TRBD1 aligns across 10 bases. The germline V gene has CDR1 SGHTA and CDR2 FQGNSA. CDR3 length equals 15 residues. V was pared by 5 bases and J by 5 bases, with 8 bases of the junction left unmatched. The CDR3 reads CASSRQGATIETQYF. The CDR3, as DNA: TGTGCCAGCAGCAGACAGGGGGCGACGATCGAGACCCAGTACTTC.